This record looks at one T cell receptor (beta chain) sequence and its context. The antigen is undetermined. The donors were part of the validation cohort of 95 to 150 subjects. That cohort was separate from the first cohort, which comprised 700 or so subjects. This table comes from immunoSEQ multiplex PCR, and its TCRdb copy is limited to in-frame clones, with some not included. The repertoire has about 220,000 clones, 85% to 95% of them found once; the top ten carry approximately 0.99%. Germline CDR1 and CDR2: SGHTA and FQGNSA. This CDR3 spans 14 amino acids. Trimming removed 2 bases at V and 2 bases at J, with 9 bases between. The data derive from a study of cytomegalovirus exposure and HLA in healthy donors. Study-level results: The authors listed around 150 TCR beta chains as cytomegalovirus-associated. Accounts indicate the classifier identified cytomegalovirus status with strong specificity and sensitivity.

The TCR originated in a woman aged 18-29 years in good health and CMV-seronegative. Sequencing was done on a sample of PBMCs. The genes are TRBV7-2 and TRBJ2-5, with D maybe TRBD2 (5 bases). CDR3 region: CASSLRSGQETQYF. In nucleotides, the CDR3 is TGTGCCAGCAGCTTAAGATCGGGGCAAGAGACCCAGTACTTC.